This is a list of T cell receptor beta chains from one sample in a study of CD8 T cells in ankylosing spondylitis. MiXCR, run by TCRdb on the 5' RACE reads, gives a single entry per CDR3 protein. Here the sample spans roughly 260,000 distinct CDR3 sequences, around 18% being singletons. The specimen sequenced was blood, either unsorted or a sorted T cell fraction (not recorded which). The source is a male donor with ankylosing spondylitis or in good health (not recorded which). The conserved cysteine and the conserved F or W are not part of the CDR3 here.

v_gene	len	j_gene	CDR3aa
TRBV12-3/TRBV12-4	13	TRBJ2-3	ASSGGIPSTDTQY
TRBV12-3/TRBV12-4	14	TRBJ1-1	ASSPPNGRLLAEAF
TRBV25-1	13	TRBJ2-1	ASSEGSASYNEQF
TRBV28	12	TRBJ1-5	ASGTGHSNQPQH
TRBV2	7	TRBJ2-3	ASARREY
TRBV5-1	11	TRBJ2-3	ASSSGSTDKQY
TRBV2	11	TRBJ2-1	ASTGQAYNEQF
TRBV7-9	13	TRBJ1-4	ASSPIGGASEKLF
TRBV5-1	11	TRBJ1-4	ASSDRPSEKLF
TRBV20-1	12	TRBJ2-6	SAKDSSGANVLT
TRBV7-3	13	TRBJ2-3	ASSAGLLSTDTQY
TRBV9	12	TRBJ2-5	ASSVRDRGGTQY
TRBV9	13	TRBJ2-3	ASSVGVVPTDTQY
TRBV12-3/TRBV12-4	13	TRBJ2-5	ASKRLAGGQETQY
TRBV12-3/TRBV12-4	12	TRBJ1-6	ASSLTEYNSPLH
TRBV6-6	11	TRBJ1-4	ASNRGNNEKLF
TRBV9	11	TRBJ2-3	ASSPKRGDTQY
TRBV6-5	12	TRBJ1-6	ASSYRGEREPLH
TRBV2	12	TRBJ2-5	ASGLRQLQETQY
TRBV19	12	TRBJ2-2	ASSPSGALRELF
TRBV18	13	TRBJ1-4	ASSPLRQGGEKLF
TRBV12-3/TRBV12-4	13	TRBJ2-3	ASSRDPAVSDTQY
TRBV15	9	TRBJ2-3	ATSTTDTQY
TRBV5-5	13	TRBJ1-5	ASSPGLNSNQPQH
TRBV28	12	TRBJ2-5	ASSLVRGPETQY
TRBV6-5	14	TRBJ2-6	ASSYWGNSGANVLT
TRBV7-2	9	TRBJ1-2	ASSLIDSAF
TRBV12-5	11	TRBJ2-1	ASGLGTSRGLF
TRBV15	14	TRBJ2-1	ATSKTRLDSYNEQF
TRBV29-1	12	TRBJ2-3	SVPLAGPTDTQY